This T cell receptor (beta chain) derives from a study of T cell responses to AZD1222 COVID-19 vaccine. Regarding the study as a whole: The breadth and depth of Spike-specific TCRs increased once two AZD1222 doses had been given. Of spike-specific TCRs, nearly half reportedly target regions left unmutated in variants.

Remarks on this clone: Its antigen is undetermined.

After removal of 6 bases from V and 4 bases from J, the junction contained 4 bases not matched to a gene. The CDR3 consists of 14 residues. From germline, CDR1 is SNHLY and CDR2 FYNNEI. The protocol was immunoSEQ multiplex PCR, while the TCRdb copy is restricted to in-frame clones and leaves out a portion. In the table there are approximately 150,000 clones, almost 95% of which are singletons. Whether given at about 4 or about 12 weeks, second doses were pooled. The clonotype comes from an adult who received the AZD1222 COVID-19 vaccine. This specimen consisted of peripheral blood, obtained 28 days after the second AZD1222 dose. The chain employs TRBV2 and TRBJ2-3; 10 bases are a match to TRBD2. Here the CDR3 DNA reads TGTGCCAGCAGGAAGAGCGGGGGGGCAGATACGCAGTATTTT. Its translation is CASRKSGGADTQYF. The variable domain in full, completed from reference TRBV2 and TRBJ2-3, reads EPEVTQTPSHQVTQMGQEVILRCVPISNHLYFYWYRQILGQKVEFLVSFYNNEISEKSEIFDDQFSVERPDGSNFTLKIRSTKLEDSAMYFCASRKSGGADTQYFGPGTRLTVL.